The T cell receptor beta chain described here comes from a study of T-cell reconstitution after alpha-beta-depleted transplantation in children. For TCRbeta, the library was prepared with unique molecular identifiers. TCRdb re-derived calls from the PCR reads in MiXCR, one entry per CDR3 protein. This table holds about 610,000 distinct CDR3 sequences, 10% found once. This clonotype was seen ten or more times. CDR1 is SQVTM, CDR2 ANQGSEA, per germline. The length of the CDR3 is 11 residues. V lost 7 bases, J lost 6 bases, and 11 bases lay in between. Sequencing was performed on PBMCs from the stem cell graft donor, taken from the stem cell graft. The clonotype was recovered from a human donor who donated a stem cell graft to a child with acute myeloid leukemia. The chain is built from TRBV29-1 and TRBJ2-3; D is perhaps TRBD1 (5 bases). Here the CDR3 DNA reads TGCAGCGCGGACAAGACGGATACGCAGTATTTT. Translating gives CSADKTDTQYF.